Listed below are T cell receptor beta chains from one sample, sequenced in a study of blood T cell repertoires in COVID-19. Generated by immunoSEQ multiplex PCR, the TCRdb table keeps only in-frame clones and is missing some. The sample shows 40,000 to 50,000 clones, around nine tenths of them seen only once. The specimen was peripheral blood. All receptors derive from a human donor in a cohort sampled during active COVID-19. The CDR3 runs from the conserved cysteine through the conserved F or W. The D gene is left open where the match is weak. Not every row has a clone size; where given, it reads once, few, many or a size class.

>TRBV7-9|TRBJ1-1|.|.|15
TGTGCCAGCATAATAGGCGGACACTTGAACACTGAAGCTTTCTTT
CASIIGGHLNTEAFF
>TRBV21-1|TRBJ1-3|.|.|16
TGTGCCAGCAGCTACCCTGCGAAGGGGCCGGGAAACACCATATATTTT
CASSYPAKGPGNTIYF
>TRBV7-9|TRBJ2-5|.|TRBD2|15
TGTGCCAGCAGCGACGGACTAGCGGGAGGAGAGACCCAGTACTTC
CASSDGLAGGETQYF
>TRBV4-3|TRBJ2-7|.|TRBD2|15
TGCGCCAGCAGCCGACAAACCGGGGGGAATTACGAGCAGTACTTC
CASSRQTGGNYEQYF
>TRBV2|TRBJ1-1|.|TRBD1|13
TGTGCCAGCAGTGCCCAGGGGGACACTGAAGCTTTCTTT
CASSAQGDTEAFF
>TRBV7-2|TRBJ1-2|.|.|12
TGTGCCAGCAGCTTACGGGGATATGGCTACACCTTC
CASSLRGYGYTF
>TRBV5-8|TRBJ1-4|.|TRBD1|15
TGTGCCAGCAGCAAAGGGACAGCAACTAATGAAAAACTGTTTTTT
CASSKGTATNEKLFF
>TRBV28|TRBJ2-7|.|.|14
TGTGCCAGCAGTTTGGCAGGGAACTCCTACGAGCAGTACTTC
CASSLAGNSYEQYF
>TRBV5-1|TRBJ2-7|.|TRBD2|15
TGCGCCAGCAGCTTGTTGCTAGCGGTCTCCTACGAGCAGTACTTC
CASSLLLAVSYEQYF
>TRBV6-5|TRBJ2-5|.|TRBD1|15
TGTGCCAGCAGTAGGGACAGGGGGCTAAAAGAGACCCAGTACTTC
CASSRDRGLKETQYF
>TRBV6-5|TRBJ1-4|.|.|15
TGTGCCAGCAGTCACCCGGGATTAGGACATGAAAAACTGTTTTTT
CASSHPGLGHEKLFF
>TRBV18|TRBJ2-7|.|.|13
TGTGCCAGCTCACCCCCCGGCTCCTACGAGCAGTACTTC
CASSPPGSYEQYF
>TRBV7-2|TRBJ2-7|.|TRBD1|14
TGTGCCAGCAGCTCCGGGACAGGCCCCTACGAGCAGTACTTC
CASSSGTGPYEQYF
>TRBV12-3/TRBV12-4|TRBJ2-7|.|.|12
TGTGCCAGCAGCCACTCACTATACGAGCAGTACTTC
CASSHSLYEQYF
>TRBV2|TRBJ1-2|.|TRBD1|12
TGTGCCAGCAGTAAGACAGGGGATGGCTACACCTTC
CASSKTGDGYTF
>TRBV10-3|TRBJ1-1|.|TRBD1|13
TGTGCCATCAGGGGGACAGGGAACACTGAAGCTTTCTTT
CAIRGTGNTEAFF
>TRBV7-2|TRBJ1-2|.|TRBD1|15
TGTGCCAGCAGCTCAACAGGGGGGGTTGGCTATGGCTACACCTTC
CASSSTGGVGYGYTF
>TRBV5-6|TRBJ1-1|once|.|14
TGTGCCAGCAGCTTCTTACAGGGTGGTTGGTTTCCTTTCTTT
CASSFLQGGWFPFF
>TRBV6-5|TRBJ1-4|.|.|14
TGTGCCAGCAGTTCAGGGCGTTGGGATGAAAAACTGTTTTTT
CASSSGRWDEKLFF
>TRBV6-6|TRBJ1-2|.|.|13
TGTGCCAGCGGTGAGGGAACTAACTATGGCTACACCTTC
CASGEGTNYGYTF
>TRBV3-1/TRBV3-2|TRBJ1-3|.|TRBD1|15
TGTGCCAGCAGCCGACAGGGGGGGGCTGGAAACACCATATATTTT
CASSRQGGAGNTIYF
>TRBV18|TRBJ1-2|.|TRBD1|15
TGTGCCAGCTCACCCTTGGACAGGACAAGGGATGGCTACACCTTC
CASSPLDRTRDGYTF
>TRBV7-9|TRBJ1-1|.|TRBD1|14
TGTGCCAGCAGCGAAGGGGGCCTGAACACTGAAGCTTTCTTT
CASSEGGLNTEAFF
>TRBV6-5|TRBJ1-1|.|.|14
TGTGCCAGCAGAAGTATTACGAGGGACACTGAAGCTTTCTTT
CASRSITRDTEAFF
>TRBV7-2|TRBJ1-1|.|TRBD1|13
TGTGCCAGCAACCCGGGACAGGGAGTTGAAGCTTTCTTT
CASNPGQGVEAFF
>TRBV7-9|TRBJ2-7|few|TRBD1|12
TGTGCCAGCAGCCGGGGACAGGCGTCTACATACTTC
CASSRGQASTYF
>TRBV7-9|TRBJ1-1|.|TRBD1|12
TGTGCCAGCAGCGGGACAGTGGCTGAAGCTTTCTTT
CASSGTVAEAFF
>TRBV7-2|TRBJ2-7|.|TRBD1|11
TGTGCCAGCAGCCCGGGACAGGTTCCCTACTTC
CASSPGQVPYF
>TRBV5-6|TRBJ1-2|.|TRBD1|14
TGTGCCAGCAGTTCCGGGACAGGCCCCTATGGCTACACCTTC
CASSSGTGPYGYTF
>TRBV5-6|TRBJ1-2|.|.|14
TGTGCCAGCAGCTTCCGGGAGTCCTCCTATGGCTACACCTTC
CASSFRESSYGYTF
>TRBV4-3|TRBJ1-5|.|.|14
TGCGCCAGCAGCCTAGGGGTAGCAAATCAGCCCCAGCATTTT
CASSLGVANQPQHF
>TRBV6-1|TRBJ1-1|.|TRBD1|17
TGTGCCAGCAGTGAATGGGGACCGCAGGGGGCATCCACTGAAGCTTTCTTT
CASSEWGPQGASTEAFF
>TRBV29-1|TRBJ2-3|.|TRBD1|14
TGCAGCGTTGGTGAAGGGACAGACACAGATACGCAGTATTTT
CSVGEGTDTDTQYF
>TRBV6-6|TRBJ1-1|.|.|15
TGTGCCAGCTTAATTTGGACAGTCAGGAACACTGAAGCTTTCTTT
CASLIWTVRNTEAFF
>TRBV19|TRBJ1-5|.|.|15
TGTGCCAGTAGTATAGGAGGGCAAAGCAATCAGCCCCAGCATTTT
CASSIGGQSNQPQHF
>TRBV27|TRBJ2-7|.|.|14
TGTGCCAGCAGTTTTGCCGGAGAAGGCTACGAGCAGTACTTC
CASSFAGEGYEQYF
>TRBV19|TRBJ2-7|.|TRBD1|13
TGTGCCAGTAGTATTACAGGGGGCTACGAGCAGTACTTC
CASSITGGYEQYF
>TRBV4-1|TRBJ1-1|.|TRBD1|17
TGCGCCAGCAGCGAATCGCCCGGGACAGGGATGAAAACTGAAGCTTTCTTT
CASSESPGTGMKTEAFF
>TRBV3-1/TRBV3-2|TRBJ2-7|.|.|16
TGTGCCAGCAGCCAAGACCGGGGGCGGTGGACAGGCGAGCAGTACTTC
CASSQDRGRWTGEQYF
>TRBV4-1|TRBJ1-4|.|.|14
TGCGCCAGCAGCCGCGGGGTAGCTAATGAAAAACTGTTTTTT
CASSRGVANEKLFF
>TRBV3-1/TRBV3-2|TRBJ1-1|.|.|16
TGTGCCAGCAGCCAAGATCGCCCCCAGTTGAACACTGAAGCTTTCTTT
CASSQDRPQLNTEAFF